This TCR beta chain is from a study of spatial heterogeneity in lung cancer. Study as a whole: The average appearance count of each unique TCR and UMI combination in raw reads was more than eight. Whole-study results and caveats: Counts of expanded intratumoral alpha and beta TCRs tracked tumor mutation counts. Alpha chains reached an estimated coverage of about 7% of tumor T cells, and beta chains approximately 14%.

TCRdb redid the calling of the 5' RACE reads with MiXCR, one entry per CDR3 protein. The sample has approximately 16,000 distinct CDR3 sequences; under 7.5% are singletons. The length of the CDR3 is 18 residues. J lost 4 bases, V lost 5 bases, and 19 bases had no gene match. This clonotype has a count of ten or more. Its antigen remains unknown. Time point meaning: sample taken at primary tumor resection. The 60 to 80 donors had untreated early-stage non-small cell lung cancer. This sample comprised lung tumor tissue, obtained at surgery. The chain recombines TRBV12-3 or TRBV12-4 with TRBJ1-1; 7 bases fit TRBD1. The origin of this receptor is a female donor with early-stage non-small cell lung cancer. As DNA, the CDR3 is TGTGCCAGCAGTCCGCCGGCAGCTTCTTGGGGACAGCGCACTGAAGCTTTCTTT. This gives the protein CASSPPAASWGQRTEAFF.